The 30 T cell receptor beta chains below all came from one sample that was sequenced in a study of shared clonotypes between healthy human individuals. Sequencing was performed with immunoSEQ multiplex PCR; in TCRdb, only in-frame clones are kept and a portion is missing. Of some 2.3 million clones in the sample, roughly 93% were seen once. Sequencing was performed on naive CD4+ T cells from PBMCs. The subset: CD45RA+ positively selected. These TCRs come from a man younger than 35 in good health. Some clones in this sample may be carry-over from other donors' samples.

This CDR3 is CASTSGPMSSYEQYF. The CDR3 nucleotides are TGTGCCAGCACCTCGGGACCCATGAGCTCCTACGAGCAGTACTTC. The chain recombines TRBV6-5 with TRBJ2-7; D is perhaps TRBD1 or TRBD2 (5 bases each). Trimming stripped 7 bases from V and 0 bases from J, with 16 bases between. The CDR3 is 15 residues long. Germline V gene data show CDR1 as MNHEY and CDR2 as SVGAGI.

A single count supports this clone. The rearrangement links TRBV15 to TRBJ1-1; a possible D gene is TRBD1 (6 bases). CDR3 length: 16 residues. Per the germline V gene, CDR1 is LNHNV and CDR2 is YYDKDF (reference sequence). V shed 0 bases and J shed 6 bases, with 17 bases lying between them. Written as DNA, the CDR3 is TGTGCCACCAGCAGAGAATACCGGGACACCAGTCCTGAAGCTTTCTTT. This translates into CATSREYRDTSPEAFF. Looking up the rest from reference TRBV15 and TRBJ1-1 gives the full variable domain: DAMVIQNPRYQVTQFGKPVTLSCSQTLNHNVMYWYQQKSSQAPKLLFHYYDKDFNNEADTPDNFQSRRPNTSFCFLDIRSPGLGDTAMYLCATSREYRDTSPEAFFGQGTRLTVV.

V is TRBV6-1 and J is TRBJ1-2; D gene uncertain. V lost 2 bases to trimming and J lost 2 bases, with 6 bases between them. The CDR3 is made up of 13 amino acids. The germline gives CDR1 MNHNS, CDR2 SASEGT. This CDR3 reads CASSEPGNYGYTF. Here the CDR3 DNA reads TGTGCCAGCAGTGAACCGGGAAACTATGGCTACACCTTC.

The genes are TRBV29-1 and TRBJ2-5; tentatively, D is TRBD1 (5 bases). The J call is uncertain, as TRBJ2-7 better fits the DNA end. The CDR3 runs to 13 residues. CDR1 is SQVTM, CDR2 ANQGSEA, per germline. The CDR3 sequence: CSARKDIGYEQYF. CDR3 bases: TGCAGCGCCAGAAAGGACATAGGCTACGAGCAGTACTTC.

The chain employs TRBV7-9 and TRBJ2-7; D is unclear. Trimming cost V 5 bases and J 3 bases, with 11 bases left between them. The CDR3 runs to 13 residues. From germline, CDR1 is SEHNR and CDR2 FQNEAQ (reference sequence). The DNA for the CDR3 is TGTGCCAGCAGCCCAAGTCGGAGCTACGAGCAGTACTTC. Translating gives CASSPSRSYEQYF.

V gene TRBV5-1 combines with J gene TRBJ2-3, with D possibly matching TRBD2 (5 bases). Germline V lookup: CDR1 SGHRS, CDR2 YFSETQ. Deletions cut 2 bases from V and 3 bases from J, with 10 bases between. CDR3 length: 14 amino acids. The CDR3 sequence: CASSLTRTTDTQYF. For the CDR3, the DNA is TGCGCCAGCAGCTTAACTAGGACTACAGATACGCAGTATTTT.

The J gene is TRBJ2-3, the V gene TRBV9, with TRBD2 matching over 9 bases. This CDR3 has 18 amino acids. Germline CDR1 SGDLS, CDR2 YYNGEE. J gave up 1 base and V 4 bases, and 13 bases lay outside the gene matches. For the CDR3, the DNA is TGTGCCAGCAGCACAAAGACTTTAGCGGGAGCCGGCACAGATACGCAGTATTTT. This encodes CASSTKTLAGAGTDTQYF.

V gene TRBV27 combines with J gene TRBJ2-1; 14 bases are a match to TRBD2. Trimming removed 5 bases from V and 4 bases from J; junction bases left unmatched: 10. CDR1 is MNHEY, CDR2 SMNVEV, per germline (reference sequence). The CDR3 is 18 amino acids. The CDR3 DNA reads as TGTGCCAGCAGTACAAGGGGGACTAGCGGGAGAGTGTACAATGAGCAGTTCTTC. Protein: CASSTRGTSGRVYNEQFF.

In DNA, the CDR3 is TGTGCCAGCAGTACCCAGGGGTTCACTGAAGCTTTCTTT. Translated: CASSTQGFTEAFF. V and J are TRBV27 and TRBJ1-1; a possible D gene is TRBD1 (6 bases). The length of the CDR3 is 13 residues. Trimming shortened V by 5 bases and J by 4 bases, and 11 bases separated the two germline ends. Germline CDR1 MNHEY, CDR2 SMNVEV (reference sequence).

The genes are TRBV18 and TRBJ2-1; D remains unclear. Germline-derived CDR1 and CDR2 are KGHSH and LQKENI. The V gene lost 2 bases and the J gene lost 5 bases, with 7 bases spanning the gap. This CDR3 is built from 13 residues. CDR3 amino acids: CASSPNWDNEQFF. The CDR3 DNA sequence: TGTGCCAGCTCACCAAACTGGGACAATGAGCAGTTCTTC. Combining the CDR3 with reference TRBV18 and TRBJ2-1 gives the whole variable domain NAGVMQNPRHLVRRRGQEARLRCSPMKGHSHVYWYRQLPEEGLKFMVYLQKENIIDESGMPKERFSAEFPKEGPSILRIQQVVRGDSAAYFCASSPNWDNEQFFGPGTRLTVL.

V gene TRBV28 combines with J gene TRBJ2-7; D gene unclear. V was clipped by 3 bases and J by 0 bases, with 9 bases between them. The length of the CDR3 is 14 residues. Germline V gene data show CDR1 as MDHEN and CDR2 as SYDVKM. The CDR3, as DNA: TGTGCCAGCAGTTTTTATATTAGCTCCTACGAGCAGTACTTC. Encoded protein: CASSFYISSYEQYF.

This clone came up once. The chain couples TRBV5-1 to TRBJ1-2, with D tentatively TRBD1 (5 bases). V was pared by 4 bases and J by 0 bases, with 19 bases between. Germline V gene data show CDR1 as SGHRS and CDR2 as YFSETQ. This CDR3 has 17 residues. As DNA, the CDR3 is TGCGCCAGCAGCCCCGGTAGCGGGACGGACGCTAACTATGGCTACACCTTC. Amino acid sequence: CASSPGSGTDANYGYTF.

The chain employs TRBV28 and TRBJ1-2; D remains unclear. The V end lost 1 base, the J end lost 2 bases, and 8 bases lay between the germline ends. The germline V gene encodes CDR1 MDHEN and CDR2 SYDVKM. The CDR3 is 14 amino acids. The CDR3 bases are TGTGCCAGCAGTTTATTAAGGCAGAACTATGGCTACACCTTC. Translation gives CASSLLRQNYGYTF.

The chain joins TRBV9 to TRBJ1-3; weak D call: TRBD1 (5 bases). CDR3 length: 14 residues. V was cut by 4 bases and J by 2 bases, with 10 bases left in between. In germline, CDR1 is SGDLS, CDR2 YYNGEE. In DNA form, the CDR3 reads TGTGCCAGCAGCCTACGGGACCCTGGAAACACCATATATTTT. Its translation is CASSLRDPGNTIYF. Together with reference TRBV9 and TRBJ1-3, the CDR3 gives the full variable domain: DSGVTQTPKHLITATGQRVTLRCSPRSGDLSVYWYQQSLDQGLQFLIQYYNGEERAKGNILERFSAQQFPDLHSELNLSSLELGDSALYFCASSLRDPGNTIYFGEGSWLTVV.

The V call is TRBV7-2, the J call TRBJ1-3; D unresolved. V was cut by 5 bases and J by 0 bases, with 20 bases left in between. The CDR3 totals 18 residues. Germline V lookup: CDR1 SGHTA, CDR2 FQGNSA. CDR3 bases: TGTGCCAGCAGCCCGCGACTAGGGTCGTCCGGCTCTGGAAACACCATATATTTT. This translates into CASSPRLGSSGSGNTIYF.

V gene TRBV7-8 combines with J gene TRBJ1-1; no clear D gene. The germline gives CDR1 SGHVS, CDR2 FQNEAQ. CDR3 length: 14 amino acids. The germline V and J ends were trimmed by 5 bases and 8 bases, with 18 bases remaining between them. Written as DNA, the CDR3 is TGTGCCAGCAGCCCCAACCTCCCTGAGTCAGAAGCTTTCTTT. Encoded protein: CASSPNLPESEAFF.

This chain uses TRBV18 with TRBJ2-6; D is uncertain. Trimming took 5 bases from V and 4 from J, leaving 15 bases between them. Germline V gene sequence: CDR1 KGHSH, CDR2 LQKENI. CDR3 length: 16 residues. This CDR3 reads CASSIDRLGGANVLTF. DNA of the CDR3: TGTGCCAGCTCAATCGACCGGCTAGGAGGGGCCAACGTCCTGACTTTC.

The chain joins TRBV5-8 to TRBJ1-1, with 9 bases fitting TRBD1. V lost 7 bases to trimming and J lost 6 bases; unmatched junction nucleotides: 10. This CDR3 comprises 14 residues. From germline, CDR1 is SGHTS and CDR2 YDEGEE. The CDR3 DNA is TGTGCCAGCCGGGGACAGGGAAGGAGCTCTGAAGCTTTCTTT. Translated: CASRGQGRSSEAFF.

This chain connects TRBV21-1 to TRBJ2-1; the D segment call TRBD1 is taken from the table without a DNA check. TRBV21-1 is a pseudogene. The CDR3 runs 15 residues. CDR3 sequence: CASSNTWTGGDEQFF. The CDR3 DNA sequence: TGTGCCAGCAGCAATACGTGGACAGGGGGGGATGAGCAGTTCTTC.

J is TRBJ1-5 and V is TRBV19; D gene ambiguous. This CDR3 region has 15 residues. Trimming cost V 6 bases and J 1 base, with 13 bases left between them. The germline CDR1 and CDR2 sequences are LNHDA and SQIVND (reference sequence). CDR3 bases: TGTGCCAGTAGCGAATCCATCGGCAGCAATCAGCCCCAGCATTTT. It translates to CASSESIGSNQPQHF.

This clone was found once. The chain joins TRBV5-1 to TRBJ2-7; unclear D gene. V shed 4 bases and J shed 3 bases, with 5 bases lying between them. The CDR3 has 11 residues. CDR1 is SGHRS and CDR2 is YFSETQ in the germline V gene. The CDR3 loop is CASSHGYEQYF. The CDR3 DNA reads TGCGCCAGCAGCCACGGCTACGAGCAGTACTTC.

This clone turned up a few times. The chain carries TRBV7-9 and TRBJ1-1; weak D call: TRBD1 (5 bases). The CDR3 consists of 12 residues. From germline, CDR1 is SEHNR and CDR2 FQNEAQ (reference sequence). The V end was cut by 3 bases, the J end by 11 bases, with 13 bases between. CDR3 sequence (DNA): TGTGCCAGCAGCTTGACAGTCTCCGAGGCTTTCTTT. Protein: CASSLTVSEAFF.

The chain links TRBV7-2 to TRBJ2-1; D remains ambiguous. Looked up from germline, CDR1 is SGHTA and CDR2 is FQGNSA. The CDR3 length is 12 residues. Trimming stripped 5 bases from V and 8 bases from J, with 10 bases between. The CDR3 sequence: CASSLVSHEQFF. CDR3 DNA: TGTGCCAGCAGCCTAGTAAGTCATGAGCAGTTCTTC.

The V gene is TRBV21-1, the J gene TRBJ2-2; the table's D gene call, TRBD1, was not cross checked with the DNA. TRBV21-1 is a documented pseudogene. The CDR3 loop spans 16 amino acids. The CDR3 DNA follows: TGTGCCAGCAGGACACCCCAGGGGCGGAACACCGGGGAGCTGTTTTTT. This encodes CASRTPQGRNTGELFF.

V and J are TRBV7-2 and TRBJ2-7; 11 bases are shared with TRBD2. CDR1 is SGHTA and CDR2 is FQGNSA in the germline V gene. J gave up 3 bases and V 5 bases, and 0 bases lay outside the gene matches. This CDR3 is 13 amino acids long. CDR3: CASSGLAGYEQYF. The CDR3, as DNA: TGTGCCAGCAGCGGACTAGCGGGCTACGAGCAGTACTTC.

J is TRBJ1-2 and V is TRBV28; 10 bases are shared with TRBD1. Germline lookup yields CDR1 MDHEN and CDR2 SYDVKM. The junction had 11 bases not matched to a gene; V was cut back by 5 bases and J by 8 bases. The CDR3 extends over 15 amino acids. The chain's CDR3 is CASSATGTGVGGYTF. The CDR3 nucleotides are TGTGCCAGCAGTGCAACCGGGACAGGGGTTGGCGGCTACACCTTC.

The J gene is TRBJ1-5, the V gene TRBV6-1; D is unresolved. V gave up 1 base and J gave up 10 bases, with 20 bases separating them. Per the germline V gene, CDR1 is MNHNS and CDR2 is SASEGT. This CDR3 is built from 16 residues. CDR3 DNA: TGTGCCAGCAGTGAAGAATTCCGGCTACAGTTTGAACCCCAGCATTTT. It yields the protein CASSEEFRLQFEPQHF.

The chain employs TRBV4-2 and TRBJ1-1; D unresolved. This CDR3 is built from 15 residues. The germline CDR1 and CDR2 sequences are LGHNA and YNFKEQ. Trimming left V 2 bases short and J 1 base short, with 11 bases between. CDR3 protein: CASSQRWNSNTEAFF. CDR3 coding DNA: TGTGCCAGCAGCCAAAGGTGGAACTCGAACACTGAAGCTTTCTTT.

This rearrangement joins TRBV7-9 to TRBJ2-7; weak D call: TRBD2 (5 bases). V lost 5 bases and J lost 6, with 11 bases in between. Germline V lookup: CDR1 SEHNR, CDR2 FQNEAQ (reference sequence). CDR3 size: 12 residues. CDR3: CASSIGKGEQYF. CDR3 nucleotide sequence: TGTGCCAGCAGCATCGGGAAAGGCGAGCAGTACTTC.

The V call is TRBV18, the J call TRBJ1-2; D is perhaps TRBD1 (5 bases). The CDR3 is 16 amino acids. CDR1 is KGHSH and CDR2 is LQKENI in the germline V gene. Trimming stripped 0 bases from V and 1 base from J, with 12 bases between. CDR3 DNA: TGTGCCAGCTCACCACCGGATGTGGGGGTTAACTATGGCTACACCTTC. It specifies CASSPPDVGVNYGYTF. The variable domain in full, with the rest retrieved from reference TRBV18 and TRBJ1-2, is NAGVMQNPRHLVRRRGQEARLRCSPMKGHSHVYWYRQLPEEGLKFMVYLQKENIIDESGMPKERFSAEFPKEGPSILRIQQVVRGDSAAYFCASSPPDVGVNYGYTFGSGTRLTVV.